A single sample gave rise to the 15 T cell receptor beta chains below, sequenced in a study of regulatory T cells in long-lasting Graves disease. The time point here: newly diagnosed GD, antithyroid drugs for less than 3 months. PBMCs provided the RNA from which the TCR library was made. Arm-PCR of CDR3 regions with iRepertoire HTBI primers generated TCR beta libraries. A single record per CDR3 protein comes from TCRdb applying MiXCR to the multiplex PCR reads. The sample shows around 360,000 distinct CDR3 sequences, about 16% of them seen only once. The sample was also reused in another study, on T cells in Graves' hyperthyroidism and ophthalmopathy.

The source was peripheral blood mononuclear cells (PBMCs), collected at new diagnosis, from a patient treated with antithyroid drugs. These receptors all come from a woman between 18 and 29 years old with Graves disease.

This clonotype was recorded at least ten times. V gene TRBV6-5 combines with J gene TRBJ2-2; the D gene could be TRBD1 or TRBD2 (5 bases each). The CDR3 contains 16 residues. Trimming left V 2 bases short and J 7 bases short, with 17 bases between. CDR1 is MNHEY, CDR2 SVGAGI, per germline. CDR3 coding DNA: TGTGCCAGCAGTTACGAGACTGGGGGAGTTGACGGGGAGCTGTTTTTT. Translation: CASSYETGGVDGELFF.

The DNA of the CDR3 is TGTGCCAGTATTGGACGGCTCTACAATGAGCAGTTCTTC. This gives the protein CASIGRLYNEQFF. V usage is TRBV19 and J usage is TRBJ2-1; D call uncertain. Germline lookup yields CDR1 LNHDA and CDR2 SQIVND (reference sequence). The CDR3 totals 13 residues. V was cut by 7 bases and J by 3 bases, with 10 bases left in between. Complete variable domain (other parts from reference TRBV19 and TRBJ2-1): DGGITQSPKYLFRKEGQNVTLSCEQNLNHDAMYWYRQDPGQGLRLIYYSQIVNDFQKGDIAEGYSVSREKKESFPLTVTSAQKNPTAFYLCASIGRLYNEQFFGPGTRLTVL.

This clonotype was recorded only once. The V gene is TRBV19, the J gene TRBJ1-5; the D gene is possibly TRBD1 (6 bases). Trimming removed 6 bases from V and 0 bases from J, with 18 bases in between. Germline V CDR1 and CDR2: LNHDA, SQIVND (reference sequence). The CDR3 has 17 amino acids. CDR3: CASSSPNQGHSNQPQHF. The CDR3 DNA reads as TGTGCCAGTAGCTCACCCAACCAGGGACATAGCAATCAGCCCCAGCATTTT.

This clonotype came up a few times. The genes are TRBV5-1 and TRBJ2-3; 7 bases match TRBD1. The CDR3 runs 14 residues. The trim removed 4 bases at V and 6 bases at J, leaving 8 bases unmatched. CDR1 is SGHRS and CDR2 is YFSETQ in the germline V gene. Written as DNA, the CDR3 is TGCGCCAGCAGCCTAAACAGGGGTGGGGATACGCAGTATTTT. Residues: CASSLNRGGDTQYF.

This clonotype showed up many times. The gene calls are TRBV7-2 and TRBJ1-1; D ambiguous. The length of the CDR3 is 13 residues. Germline V gene lookup returns CDR1 SGHTA and CDR2 FQGNSA. Trimming shortened V by 11 bases and J by 0 bases, and 13 bases separated the two germline ends. The CDR3 region is CAQQTNMNTEAFF. CDR3 DNA: TGTGCCCAGCAGACAAACATGAACACTGAAGCTTTCTTT.

This clonotype was counted only a few times. The J gene is TRBJ2-7, the V gene TRBV28; no definite D call. This CDR3 region has 13 residues. V lost 3 bases, J lost 6 bases, and 12 bases lay in between. CDR1 and CDR2 (germline): MDHEN, SYDVKM. This chain's CDR3 is CASSFVKLREQYF. The CDR3 DNA follows: TGTGCCAGCAGTTTTGTGAAATTACGCGAGCAGTACTTC.

Many counts were recorded for this clonotype. The gene calls are TRBV7-9 and TRBJ1-1, with 7 positions matching TRBD1. The V segment lost 5 bases and the J segment 0 bases; nucleotides outside the gene matches: 6. The germline gives CDR1 SEHNR, CDR2 FQNEAQ (reference sequence). This CDR3 contains 15 residues. The CDR3 protein is CASSHMGQMNTEAFF. Here the CDR3 DNA reads TGTGCCAGCAGCCACATGGGACAGATGAACACTGAAGCTTTCTTT.

Many counts were recorded for this clonotype. CDR3 nucleotides: TGTGCCAGCAGCTCGGGACTAGCGGGAGGGTTTAGTTCCTACAATGAGCAGTTCTTC. This encodes CASSSGLAGGFSSYNEQFF. The V and J genes are TRBV11-2 and TRBJ2-1, with 16 positions matching TRBD2. The CDR3 consists of 19 residues. Unmatched junction bases numbered 7, after V lost 4 bases and J lost 1 base. Germline assignment: CDR1 SGHAT and CDR2 FQNNGV.

This chain links TRBV6-2 or TRBV6-3 with TRBJ1-1, with 9 bases lining up with TRBD1. This CDR3 has 15 amino acids. Germline lookup yields CDR1 MNHEY and CDR2 SVGEGT. V was pared by 2 bases and J by 5 bases, with 6 bases of the junction left unmatched. CDR3 amino acids: CASSYLGQGATEAFF. CDR3 in DNA: TGTGCCAGCAGTTACCTGGGACAGGGCGCGACTGAAGCTTTCTTT.

This clonotype was detected many times. V is TRBV6-1 and J is TRBJ1-2, with 7 bases lining up with TRBD1. The CDR3 has 16 amino acids. V lost 6 bases, J lost 0 bases, and 10 bases stayed unmatched. Germline CDR1 reads MNHNS; CDR2 reads SASEGT. The CDR3 coding sequence is TGTGCCAGCAGCTTTCGGGACAGCCCAACTAACTATGGCTACACCTTC. Translating gives CASSFRDSPTNYGYTF.

This clonotype was seen a handful of times. The rearrangement joins TRBV6-1 to TRBJ2-1; tentatively, D is TRBD2 (6 bases). Germline V gives CDR1 MNHNS, CDR2 SASEGT. The length of the CDR3 is 12 residues. The V end lost 6 bases, the J end lost 12 bases, and 15 bases lay between the germline ends. CDR3 region: CASSRDGGGQFF. As DNA, the CDR3 is TGTGCCAGCAGCCGGGACGGGGGAGGGCAGTTCTTC.

The chain combines TRBV6-1 with TRBJ1-6, with D perhaps TRBD1 (6 bases). With 5 bases removed from V and 7 bases from J, the gap between germline ends came to 21 bases. Germline V gives CDR1 MNHNS, CDR2 SASEGT. The CDR3 contains 17 residues. The CDR3 reads CASSKQPGHGINSPLHF. CDR3 nucleotide sequence: TGTGCCAGCAGTAAACAACCGGGACACGGAATCAATTCACCCCTCCACTTT.

This clonotype was seen at least ten times. The gene calls are TRBV28 and TRBJ2-7, with 11 nucleotides matching TRBD1. Per germline, CDR1 MDHEN and CDR2 SYDVKM. J gave up 5 bases and V 6 bases, and 9 bases lay outside the gene matches. This CDR3 has 15 residues. The CDR3 coding sequence is TGTGCCAGCAGACCAATGGGGACAGGGGGAAACGAGCAGTACTTC. The encoded protein is CASRPMGTGGNEQYF. The full variable domain, rest sourced from reference TRBV28 and TRBJ2-7, is DVKVTQSSRYLVKRTGEKVFLECVQDMDHENMFWYRQDPGLGLRLIYFSYDVKMKEKGDIPEGYSVSREKKERFSLILESASTNQTSMYLCASRPMGTGGNEQYFGPGTRLTVT.

This clonotype was found a few times. The V call is TRBV30, the J call TRBJ1-2; D gene uncertain. Germline lookup yields CDR1 GTSNPN and CDR2 SVGIG (reference sequence). The V end was cut by 0 bases, the J end by 14 bases, with 16 bases between. This CDR3 region has 12 residues. DNA of the CDR3: TGTGCCTGGAGTGTAACGGGCACGATTTGGACCTTC. As protein: CAWSVTGTIWTF. Full variable domain (rest looked up from reference TRBV30 and TRBJ1-2): SQTIHQWPATLVQPVGSPLSLECTVEGTSNPNLYWYRQAAGRGLQLLFYSVGIGQISSEVPQNLSASRPQDRQFILSSKKLLLSDSGFYLCAWSVTGTIWTFGSGTRLTVV.

Notes on this clonotype: A read error may explain this, as a much larger clone is one base away. The CDR3, as DNA: TGTGCCAGCAGCTTTTTCCCCACAAGCTCCTACAATGAGCAGTACTTC. Its translation: CASSFFPTSSYNEQYF. The rearrangement uses TRBV11-3 and TRBJ2-7, with D unclear. CDR3 size: 16 residues. Germline V gene sequence: CDR1 SGHNT, CDR2 YENEEA. Trimming left V 3 bases short and J 7 bases short, with 22 bases between. The full variable domain, completed using reference TRBV11-3 and TRBJ2-7, is EAGVVQSPRYKIIEKKQPVAFWCNPISGHNTLYWYLQNLGQGPELLIRYENEEAVDDSQLPKDRFSAERLKGVDSTLKIQPAELGDSAVYLCASSFFPTSSYNEQYFGPGTRLTVT.